This T cell receptor beta chain was sequenced in a study of shared clonotypes between healthy human individuals. Study context: Contributing individuals were a couple of females and a few males aged 18 to 49. Study-wide results and caveats: All-four-donor shared clonotypes had higher generation probabilities than non-shared clonotypes did.

CD45RO-negative cells were positively selected for CCR7, leaving out terminally differentiated effector memory CD45RA+ cells. Sorted-subset replicate PCRs used 200 ng of genomic DNA. This amount corresponded to about 30,000 T cell genomes. In the original workflow: Quality scores were absent from the junction-only immunoSEQ sequences, so filtering differed. This table comes from immunoSEQ multiplex PCR, and its TCRdb copy is limited to in-frame clones, with some not included. That table is the source of V, J and clone size, and D and trimming were worked out from the DNA. Of about 2.2 million clones listed, around 93% were seen once; the top ten hold 1.5% to 2%. Germline V gene data show CDR1 as SGDLS and CDR2 as YYNGEE. CDR3 size: 14 residues. V shed 4 bases and J 5 bases; nucleotides not matched to a gene: 8. Remarks on this clone: Antigen unknown.

The TCR was taken from a man aged 18 to 29 in good health. Some clones in this sample may be carry-over from other donors' samples. V usage is TRBV9 and J usage is TRBJ2-7, with 8 bases lining up with TRBD1. The sequenced sample was naive CD8+ T cells from PBMCs. CDR3 DNA: TGTGCCAGCAGCCCCGAGGACAGGGTCAACGAGCAGTACTTC. As protein: CASSPEDRVNEQYF.